This T cell receptor beta chain was recovered during a study of T-cell memory formation after mild COVID-19 (dated by TCRdb to 2020 to 2022). Regarding the study in general: TCR sequence clusters from the two donors were largely donor specific. Longitudinal TCRalpha and TCRbeta repertoire sequencing tracked T-cell clones expanding and contracting after mild COVID-19 in two donors. The cohort comprised two young, previously healthy adult volunteers, one female and one male. Findings and caveats that apply to the study as a whole: Some responding clones were detected in pre-infection memory, which suggested that pre-existing cross-reactive memory T cells had joined the SARS-CoV-2 response. Clones that contracted from day 15 to 85 showed balanced CD4/CD8 phenotypes, whereas a second wave of clones that expanded from day 15 to 37 leaned towards CD4+. Only a couple of mild cases were covered in the study, and larger cohorts including severe cases with pre-infection samples were considered necessary. Contracting CD4+ clones were found mainly in CM and EM memory subsets, while CD8+ clones were enriched in EMRA. SARS-CoV-2 specificity was not confirmed for the second-wave clones peaking on day 37.

This clonotype has a handful of counts. Its antigen is still unknown. One base away there is no much larger clone; base qualities are not given. TCRdb names Illumina NovaSeq 6000 as the instrument used. Using 5'RACE with constant-segment primers, TCRalpha and TCRbeta cDNA libraries were constructed, with sample barcodes and unique molecular identifiers added in the process. Trizol reagent was used to extract RNA from every sample. Library amplification was performed in two PCR steps, and a second sample barcode and Illumina TruSeq adapters were introduced in the second step. Sequencing of libraries was performed on an Illumina NovaSeq with 2 x 150 bp paired-end reads. In the source study's methods: Demultiplexing of reads and collapsing into UMI-guided consensus sequences were performed with migec v1.2.7. Using mixcr v2.1.11, the UMI consensuses were aligned to TRA and TRB V and J templates and assembled into clonotypes. A clonotype was counted as expanded or contracted only when both edgeR and NoisET called the clonotype significant, with the noise models trained on biological replicates. For edgeR calls, a false discovery rate-adjusted p below 0.01 and a log2 fold-change threshold of 1 were applied. PCA with hierarchical clustering of max-normalized trajectories of the 1000 most abundant clonotypes was used as exploratory dynamics analysis. Each responding clone was given a CD4 or CD8 phenotype based on the CD4+ and CD8+ repertoires, which had been sequenced separately. TCRdb passed the public sequencing reads through fastp at Q25 and MiXCR, retaining productive beta sequences. When rows share a CDR3 protein, they turn into one entry using the most common DNA and genes. TCRdb's processing, not the study's, gives the V and J calls here. The sample data list approximately 45,000 distinct CDR3 sequences, and about 6.3% of these were observed just once. About 0.8% of the sample is in the top ten clones.

PBMCs were isolated by Ficoll-Paque density gradient centrifugation. Taken from the germline V gene (reference sequence), the CDR1 and CDR2 loops are DFQATT and SNEGSKA. V sheds 1 base and J sheds 3 bases, leaving 15 bases between their ends. The CDR3 measures 15 amino acids from cysteine to phenylalanine. The read is trimmed to its CDR3 DNA, 45 bases read in frame from base 1. Input material: PBMCs or a T cell subset sorted from them (not recorded which). The clonotype was recovered from an adult who had mild COVID-19 (a few samples of this study predate the infection). The sample titles of this study are shuffled in the database, so cell type and time point are left out. The chain is encoded by TRBV20-1 joined to TRBJ1-1; matching of 6 bases hints at TRBD1 as the D gene. The bases are TGCAGTGCTAGAGCTCGGGGGGCTTCGTACACTGAAGCTTTCTTT. This is translated as CSARARGASYTEAFF.